The T cell receptor beta chain described here comes from a study of blood T cell repertoires in COVID-19. Whole-study context: There were acute and convalescent COVID-19 samples, and they came from the United States, Italy and Spain.

The assay was immunoSEQ multiplex PCR, and TCRdb's table has in-frame clones only and misses some. Of 85,000 to 95,000 clones in the sample, about 82% were seen once. Sequencing input: peripheral blood. The TCR comes from a human donor in a cohort sampled during active COVID-19.

The CDR3 DNA is TGTGCCAGCAGTCCGGGACTAGCGTTCGAGCAGTTCTTC. Encoded protein: CASSPGLAFEQFF. This chain links TRBV27 with TRBJ2-1; 10 bases are shared with TRBD2. The V and J ends lost 5 bases and 10 bases, in that order; junction bases with no gene match: 5. The CDR3 extends over 13 amino acids. Germline V gene sequence: CDR1 MNHEY, CDR2 SMNVEV (reference sequence).